The source of this T cell receptor beta chain is a study of blood T cell repertoires in COVID-19. Background on the study: Specimens from acute and convalescent COVID-19 originated in the United States, Italy and Spain. PBMCs, B-cell-depleted T cells, or T cells were the source of the cDNA or gDNA that made up the material.

The method was immunoSEQ multiplex PCR; TCRdb's version includes in-frame clones alone and lacks a portion of them. The table lists a few hundred thousand clones, over 80% of them singletons. Germline loops: CDR1 MNHNY, CDR2 SVGAGI (reference sequence). Trimming left V 5 bases short and J 6 bases short, with 10 bases between. The CDR3 consists of 12 residues. Patients in Seattle were enrolled during active infection, then followed longitudinally. The V call is TRBV6-6, the J call TRBJ1-1; D is undetermined. The receptor's source is a woman aged 25-40 years with COVID-19, enrolled during active disease. The specimen was peripheral blood. The CDR3 region is CASSPPGAEAFF. DNA for the CDR3: TGTGCCAGCAGTCCGCCCGGAGCTGAAGCTTTCTTT.